This is a list of T cell receptor beta chains from one sample in a study of T cell changes during pregnancy in multiple sclerosis. Profiling relied on immunoSEQ multiplex PCR, and the TCRdb table lists in-frame clones only, not all of them. Of 48,000 or so clones detected, approximately 92% appear once; the ten largest clones hold approximately 0.9%. Sample: CD4+ T cells from peripheral blood mononuclear cells, taken in the second trimester of pregnancy. The receptor source for this set is a female donor in good health, enrolled as a control in a pregnancy study. Each CDR3 is given with its conserved first and last residue. The order of the fields is clone size, J gene, V gene, D gene, CDR3 protein, CDR3 DNA. D genes are given only for firm matches. Size tells how often a clone was seen (once, few, many) or the class of an expanded clone, and some rows leave it out.

clone size: .; J gene: TRBJ1-1; V gene: TRBV2; D gene: TRBD1; CDR3 protein: CASSRTGSTEAFF; CDR3 DNA: TGTGCCAGCAGCCGGACAGGCTCCACTGAAGCTTTCTTT
clone size: .; J gene: TRBJ1-1; V gene: TRBV5-3; D gene: .; CDR3 protein: CARSLRGGRWDEAFF; CDR3 DNA: TGTGCCAGAAGCTTGCGGGGGGGCCGGTGGGATGAAGCTTTCTTT
clone size: .; J gene: TRBJ2-7; V gene: TRBV28; D gene: TRBD2; CDR3 protein: CASSVTSGPYYEQYF; CDR3 DNA: TGTGCCAGCAGTGTGACTAGCGGACCATACTACGAGCAGTACTTC
clone size: few; J gene: TRBJ2-7; V gene: TRBV20-1; D gene: TRBD1; CDR3 protein: CSQGAPLEQYF; CDR3 DNA: TGCAGTCAGGGGGCCCCCCTCGAGCAGTACTTC
clone size: .; J gene: TRBJ2-3; V gene: TRBV7-3; D gene: TRBD2; CDR3 protein: CASSYGGDTQYF; CDR3 DNA: TGTGCCAGCAGCTACGGGGGGGATACGCAGTATTTT
clone size: .; J gene: TRBJ2-6; V gene: TRBV28; D gene: .; CDR3 protein: CASSFSGANVLTF; CDR3 DNA: TGTGCCAGCAGTTTTAGCGGGGCCAACGTCCTGACTTTC
clone size: .; J gene: TRBJ2-1; V gene: TRBV6-5; D gene: TRBD2; CDR3 protein: CASSLLAGADNEQFF; CDR3 DNA: TGTGCCAGCAGTTTACTAGCGGGAGCCGACAATGAGCAGTTCTTC
clone size: .; J gene: TRBJ2-5; V gene: TRBV5-1; D gene: TRBD2; CDR3 protein: CASSLKTGGFQETQYF; CDR3 DNA: TGCGCCAGCAGCTTAAAGACGGGGGGGTTCCAAGAGACCCAGTACTTC
clone size: .; J gene: TRBJ2-1; V gene: TRBV5-4; D gene: TRBD2; CDR3 protein: CASSHGTSGTHNEQFF; CDR3 DNA: TGTGCCAGCAGCCACGGGACTAGCGGGACCCACAATGAGCAGTTCTTC
clone size: .; J gene: TRBJ1-4; V gene: TRBV2; D gene: TRBD1; CDR3 protein: CASTGGTGSVDEKLFF; CDR3 DNA: TGTGCCAGCACCGGCGGGACAGGATCAGTTGATGAAAAACTGTTTTTT
clone size: .; J gene: TRBJ1-5; V gene: TRBV7-9; D gene: .; CDR3 protein: CASSFRQGRLTQHF; CDR3 DNA: TGTGCCAGCAGCTTCAGGCAGGGCCGTCTGACCCAGCATTTT
clone size: .; J gene: TRBJ2-3; V gene: TRBV7-9; D gene: TRBD1; CDR3 protein: CASRHTGAHTDTQYF; CDR3 DNA: TGTGCCAGCAGACACACAGGGGCCCACACAGATACGCAGTATTTT
clone size: .; J gene: TRBJ2-7; V gene: TRBV5-4; D gene: .; CDR3 protein: CASSLGDRVDEQYF; CDR3 DNA: TGTGCCAGCAGCTTGGGAGACCGGGTTGACGAGCAGTACTTC
clone size: .; J gene: TRBJ2-7; V gene: TRBV7-2; D gene: .; CDR3 protein: CASSWTGGHEQYF; CDR3 DNA: TGTGCCAGCAGTTGGACTGGCGGCCACGAGCAGTACTTC
clone size: .; J gene: TRBJ2-7; V gene: TRBV6-1; D gene: .; CDR3 protein: CASSALPLQGPSSYEQYF; CDR3 DNA: TGTGCCAGCAGTGCGTTACCCCTACAGGGACCAAGCTCCTACGAGCAGTACTTC
clone size: .; J gene: TRBJ1-2; V gene: TRBV9; D gene: .; CDR3 protein: CASNRGEGVRGDGYTF; CDR3 DNA: TGTGCCAGCAACCGGGGGGAAGGGGTAAGGGGGGATGGCTACACCTTC
clone size: .; J gene: TRBJ1-1; V gene: TRBV6-6; D gene: .; CDR3 protein: CASSADPGSEAFF; CDR3 DNA: TGTGCCAGCAGTGCGGACCCGGGATCTGAAGCTTTCTTT
clone size: .; J gene: TRBJ2-7; V gene: TRBV7-6; D gene: TRBD2; CDR3 protein: CASSPGLAGENEQYF; CDR3 DNA: TGTGCCAGCAGCCCGGGACTAGCGGGAGAAAACGAGCAGTACTTC
clone size: .; J gene: TRBJ1-6; V gene: TRBV7-2; D gene: TRBD1; CDR3 protein: CASSLAGTGIKSPLHF; CDR3 DNA: TGTGCCAGCAGCTTAGCAGGGACAGGGATCAAGTCACCCCTCCACTTT
clone size: .; J gene: TRBJ2-7; V gene: TRBV6-4; D gene: TRBD2; CDR3 protein: CASSDRAGTSGVLNEQYF; CDR3 DNA: TGTGCCAGCAGTGACCGCGCCGGGACTAGCGGGGTTCTGAACGAGCAGTACTTC
clone size: .; J gene: TRBJ2-1; V gene: TRBV18; D gene: TRBD2; CDR3 protein: CASSPGLAEDEQFF; CDR3 DNA: TGTGCCAGCTCACCGGGACTAGCGGAGGATGAGCAGTTCTTC
clone size: .; J gene: TRBJ2-3; V gene: TRBV5-4; D gene: TRBD2; CDR3 protein: CASSLGTRLTDTQYF; CDR3 DNA: TGTGCCAGCAGCTTGGGGACTAGGTTAACAGATACGCAGTATTTT
clone size: .; J gene: TRBJ2-2; V gene: TRBV5-4; D gene: TRBD1; CDR3 protein: CASSLGLDRDPGELFF; CDR3 DNA: TGTGCCAGCAGCTTGGGCTTGGACAGGGACCCCGGGGAGCTGTTTTTT
clone size: .; J gene: TRBJ2-2; V gene: TRBV6-4; D gene: TRBD2; CDR3 protein: CASRPGLGPTGELFF; CDR3 DNA: TGTGCCAGCAGGCCCGGACTAGGGCCCACCGGGGAGCTGTTTTTT
clone size: .; J gene: TRBJ2-7; V gene: TRBV5-5; D gene: .; CDR3 protein: CASSSGPHRSYEQYF; CDR3 DNA: TGTGCCAGCAGCTCAGGCCCTCATCGCTCCTACGAGCAGTACTTC
clone size: once; J gene: TRBJ2-7; V gene: TRBV10-3; D gene: .; CDR3 protein: CAISGVGSLEQYF; CDR3 DNA: TGTGCCATCAGTGGAGTCGGGAGTCTCGAGCAGTACTTC